This T cell receptor beta chain was found in a study of early T cells in non-severe SARS-CoV-2 infection. Germline loops: CDR1 MNHEY, CDR2 SVGAGI. CDR3 length: 12 residues. V dropped 4 bases and J dropped 10 bases, with 13 bases sitting between them. Whole-study results and caveats: VDJdb-based annotation leaned toward anti-spike CD8 responses and missed private and CD4 specificities.

Unique molecular identifier tags were affixed to discrete cDNA molecules. Each CDR3 protein gets one entry after TCRdb re-called the 5' RACE reads with MiXCR. Found here are under 35,000 distinct CDR3 sequences, around 7% of them singletons; the top ten hold 4% to 4.5%. This clonotype was observed many times. The antigen remains undetermined. This rearrangement joins TRBV6-5 to TRBJ1-1; a possible D gene is TRBD1 (6 bases). Sequencing input: whole blood. The receptor comes from an adult who was a healthcare worker with PCR-confirmed SARS-CoV-2 infection or an uninfected control (not recorded which). This CDR3 reads CASSSTTGIAFF. CDR3 nucleotide sequence: TGTGCCAGCAGTTCTACGACAGGTATAGCTTTCTTT.